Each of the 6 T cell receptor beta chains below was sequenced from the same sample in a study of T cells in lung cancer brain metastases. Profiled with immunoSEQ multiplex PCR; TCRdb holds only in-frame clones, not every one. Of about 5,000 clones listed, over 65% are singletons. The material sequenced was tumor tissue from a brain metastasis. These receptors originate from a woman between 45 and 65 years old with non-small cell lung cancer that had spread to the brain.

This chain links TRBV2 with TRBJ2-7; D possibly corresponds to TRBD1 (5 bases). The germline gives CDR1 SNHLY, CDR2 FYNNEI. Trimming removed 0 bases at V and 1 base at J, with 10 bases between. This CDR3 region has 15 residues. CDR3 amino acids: CASSEAGAGSYEQYF. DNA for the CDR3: TGTGCCAGCAGTGAAGCAGGGGCAGGGTCCTACGAGCAGTACTTC.

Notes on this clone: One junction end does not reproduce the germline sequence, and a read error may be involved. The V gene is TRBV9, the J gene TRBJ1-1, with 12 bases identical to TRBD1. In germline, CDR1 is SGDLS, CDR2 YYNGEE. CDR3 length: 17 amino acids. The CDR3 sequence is CVSSDPGQGASNTEAFF. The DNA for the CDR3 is TGTGTCAGCAGTGACCCGGGACAGGGGGCTTCGAACACTGAAGCTTTCTTT.

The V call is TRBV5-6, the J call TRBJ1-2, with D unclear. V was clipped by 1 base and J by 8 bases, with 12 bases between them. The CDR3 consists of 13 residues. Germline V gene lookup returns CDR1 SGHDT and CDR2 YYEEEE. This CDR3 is CASSLQRPVGYTF. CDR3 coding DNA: TGTGCCAGCAGCTTGCAACGGCCTGTCGGCTACACCTTC.

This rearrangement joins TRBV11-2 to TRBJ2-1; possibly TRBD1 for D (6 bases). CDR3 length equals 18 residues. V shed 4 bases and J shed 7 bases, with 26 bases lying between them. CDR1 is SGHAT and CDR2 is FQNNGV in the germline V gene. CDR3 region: CASSSPPEQGDRFNEQFF. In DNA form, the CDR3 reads TGTGCCAGCAGCTCCCCTCCGGAACAGGGAGATCGGTTTAATGAGCAGTTCTTC.

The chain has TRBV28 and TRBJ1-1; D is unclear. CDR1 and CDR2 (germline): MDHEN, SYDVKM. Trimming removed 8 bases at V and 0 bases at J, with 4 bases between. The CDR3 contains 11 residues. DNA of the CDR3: TGTGCCAGCCTCCTGAACACTGAAGCTTTCTTT. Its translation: CASLLNTEAFF.

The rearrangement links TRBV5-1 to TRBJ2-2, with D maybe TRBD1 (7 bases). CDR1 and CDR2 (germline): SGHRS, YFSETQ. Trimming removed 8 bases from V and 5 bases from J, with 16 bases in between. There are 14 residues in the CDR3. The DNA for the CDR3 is TGCGCCAGTCAGGAGGGGGCGAGGACCGGGGAGCTGTTTTTT. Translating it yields CASQEGARTGELFF.